This T cell receptor (beta chain) was documented in a study of T cell responses to AZD1222 COVID-19 vaccine. Study results and limitations: Clonal diversity was possibly underestimated; the donors were predominantly white British and more often female. Targeting of unmutated variant regions was reportedly seen in nearly half of spike-specific TCRs. Dominant CD4 TCR responses targeted spike regions 160-218 and 743-854. The peak T cell response came first, and repertoires were sampled only after it.

On this clone: Its target is not known.

Sequencing used immunoSEQ multiplex PCR; TCRdb keeps in-frame clones, though not all of them. The sample includes about 150,000 clones, 90% of them seen just once. The length of the CDR3 is 16 residues. V lost 0 bases and J lost 5, with 11 bases in between. Germline CDR1 and CDR2: MNHEY and SVGAGI. The V gene is TRBV6-5, the J gene TRBJ1-6; D gene unclear. This TCR derives from an adult who received the AZD1222 COVID-19 vaccine. The sequencing used peripheral blood, collected 28 days after the second AZD1222 dose. CDR3 sequence reads: CASSYSMVQNNSPLHF. The CDR3 coding sequence is TGTGCCAGCAGTTACTCGATGGTACAGAATAATTCACCCCTCCACTTT.